Presented here are 16 T cell receptor beta chains from one specimen sequenced in a study of Ad26.COV2.S vaccination and SARS-CoV-2 variants. Treatment: about 20 received Ad26.COV2.S at low or high dose, single or two shots; roughly 5 received placebo; per-sample allocation not given. Each sample was drawn 63 days after the first injection (of vaccine or placebo). Profiled with immunoSEQ multiplex PCR; TCRdb holds only in-frame clones, not every one. The data contain 200,000 to 250,000 clones, approximately 88% of them seen just once; the ten biggest clones take up approximately 11%. Source: peripheral blood, taken in a trial of Ad26.COV2.S vaccine versus placebo. The receptors were gathered from a person between 18 and 60 years old who received the Ad26.COV2.S COVID-19 vaccine or a placebo.

J is TRBJ2-7 and V is TRBV19; D possibly corresponds to TRBD1 (6 bases). V lost 6 bases and J 3 bases, leaving 9 bases between the germline ends. This CDR3 is 12 amino acids long. The germline gives CDR1 LNHDA, CDR2 SQIVND (reference sequence). For the CDR3, the DNA is TGTGCCAGTAGAGGGGGTTTCTACGAGCAGTACTTC. Translation gives CASRGGFYEQYF.

The V gene is TRBV11-1, the J gene TRBJ2-3; D possibly corresponds to TRBD1 (5 bases). The germline V gene encodes CDR1 SGHAT and CDR2 FQDESV (reference sequence). The CDR3 contains 15 residues. Trimming cost V 2 bases and J 2 bases, with 11 bases left between them. CDR3 amino acids: CASSLQGSFTDTQYF. The DNA of the CDR3 is TGTGCCAGCAGCTTACAGGGCTCTTTCACAGATACGCAGTATTTT.

This clone was detected a few times. The V gene is TRBV7-9, the J gene TRBJ2-4, with D possibly TRBD2 on 6 matching bases. CDR1 and CDR2 (germline): SEHNR, FQNEAQ (reference sequence). Trimming took 5 bases from V and 7 from J, leaving 27 bases between them. There are 18 residues in the CDR3. Here the CDR3 DNA reads TGTGCCAGCAGCCCTAACCTAGGAGGGCCGTCCCGTAGGAACATTCAGTACTTC. This codes for CASSPNLGGPSRRNIQYF.

In this sample, this clone turned up a few times. V is TRBV5-1 and J is TRBJ2-3; TRBD2 matches at 9 bases. CDR1 SGHRS and CDR2 YFSETQ come from the germline V gene. The length of the CDR3 is 15 residues. V dropped 5 bases and J dropped 1; count of bases not matched to a gene: 5. Here the CDR3 DNA reads TGCGCCAGCAGGCGGGGGGGCCTAGGCACAGATACGCAGTATTTT. Translating it yields CASRRGGLGTDTQYF.

The CDR3 protein is CASSPGTSDKETQYF. The CDR3 nucleotides are TGCGCCAGCAGCCCCGGGACTAGCGATAAAGAGACCCAGTACTTC. V is TRBV5-1 and J is TRBJ2-5; 10 bases line up with TRBD2. The germline gives CDR1 SGHRS, CDR2 YFSETQ. This CDR3 spans 15 amino acids. The V and J ends lost 4 bases and 3 bases, in that order; junction bases with no gene match: 6.

This chain joins TRBV9 and TRBJ1-4, with 9 bases identical to TRBD1. V shed 4 bases and J 6 bases; nucleotides not matched to a gene: 7. The V gene's germline CDR1 is SGDLS and CDR2 YYNGEE. The length of the CDR3 is 15 residues. CDR3 in amino acids: CASSSPGQGYEKLFF. CDR3 DNA: TGTGCCAGCAGCTCCCCGGGACAGGGTTATGAAAAACTGTTTTTT.

The chain recombines TRBV7-9 with TRBJ2-3; TRBD1 is a possible D gene (6 bases). CDR1 is SEHNR, CDR2 FQNEAQ, per germline (reference sequence). This CDR3 region has 14 residues. Deletions cut 3 bases from V and 0 bases from J, with 7 bases between. This chain's CDR3 is CASSFDRSTDTQYF. The CDR3 DNA follows: TGTGCCAGCAGCTTTGACAGGAGCACAGATACGCAGTATTTT.

This chain connects TRBV4-3 to TRBJ2-1; D not resolved. CDR3 length equals 15 residues. In germline, CDR1 is LGHNA, CDR2 YSLEER. V lost 0 bases to trimming and J lost 10 bases, with 16 bases between them. CDR3 nucleotides: TGCGCCAGCAGCCAAGATGGAGCAGATGGGCGGGAGCAGTTCTTC. It translates to CASSQDGADGREQFF.

The chain employs TRBV28 and TRBJ2-7; 7 bases are shared with TRBD2. The trim removed 6 bases at V and 5 bases at J, leaving 10 bases unmatched. Germline V gene data show CDR1 as MDHEN and CDR2 as SYDVKM. The CDR3 has 14 amino acids. The CDR3 loop is CASSPGGFFDEQYF. CDR3 nucleotide sequence: TGTGCCAGCAGCCCGGGGGGTTTTTTCGACGAGCAGTACTTC.

This sequence joins TRBV5-3 and TRBJ2-7; D unclear. TRBV5-3 carries the ORF label, with uncertain function. Trimming stripped 0 bases from V and 7 bases from J, with 8 bases between. The CDR3 sequence is 12 residues long. CDR3 loop: CARSLVWWEQYF. In DNA, the CDR3 is TGTGCCAGAAGCTTGGTCTGGTGGGAGCAGTACTTC.

This clone has only a few counts. The chain joins TRBV6-5 to TRBJ1-6; no firm D call. Trimming removed 7 bases from V and 0 bases from J, with 7 bases in between. CDR3 size: 14 residues. Germline CDR1 MNHEY, CDR2 SVGAGI. CDR3: CASMEGSYNSPLHF. CDR3 coding DNA: TGTGCCAGCATGGAAGGCTCCTATAATTCACCCCTCCACTTT.

In this sample, this clone turned up a few times. Here the CDR3 reads CASSYRPGSGVYEQYF. CDR3 nucleotide sequence: TGTGCCAGCAGTTACCGCCCGGGTAGCGGGGTCTACGAGCAGTACTTC. The gene calls are TRBV6-2 or TRBV6-3 and TRBJ2-7, with 8 bases fitting TRBD2. The germline CDR1 and CDR2 sequences are MNHEY and SVGEGT. The CDR3 spans 16 residues. The J segment lost 3 bases and the V segment lost 2 bases, leaving 9 bases of the junction unmatched.

The chain couples TRBV6-6 to TRBJ2-1; 10 bases are shared with TRBD2. The ends lost 6 bases at V and 0 bases at J; junction bases unmatched: 17. Germline V gene data show CDR1 as MNHNY and CDR2 as SVGAGI (reference sequence). CDR3 length: 20 residues. The CDR3 sequence is CASSPRTRTSGTLSYNEQFF. The CDR3 nucleotides are TGTGCCAGCAGCCCCCGAACCCGGACTAGCGGTACCCTCTCCTACAATGAGCAGTTCTTC.

CDR3 residues: CASSLWAGDNEQFF. CDR3 DNA: TGTGCCAGCAGTTTATGGGCGGGGGACAATGAGCAGTTCTTC. This chain links TRBV28 with TRBJ2-1; 7 bases line up with TRBD2. Germline V gives CDR1 MDHEN, CDR2 SYDVKM. The junction had 1 base not matched to a gene; V was cut back by 0 bases and J by 5 bases. This CDR3 has 14 amino acids.

As DNA, the CDR3 is TGTGCCAGCAGTGAAGGGGACAGGGTTGTTGAAAAACTGTTTTTT. It encodes CASSEGDRVVEKLFF. J is TRBJ1-4 and V is TRBV2; 9 bases map to TRBD1. CDR3 length equals 15 residues. Looked up from germline, CDR1 is SNHLY and CDR2 is FYNNEI. The junction had 4 bases not matched to a gene; V was cut back by 1 base and J by 7 bases.

The chain employs TRBV18 and TRBJ2-1, with no clear D. V was pared by 0 bases and J by 0 bases, with 6 bases between. This CDR3 has 15 amino acids. The V gene's germline CDR1 is KGHSH and CDR2 LQKENI. The CDR3 DNA follows: TGTGCCAGCTCACCACCCGTCTACTCCTACAATGAGCAGTTCTTC. Amino acids: CASSPPVYSYNEQFF. The full variable domain, its missing parts supplied by reference TRBV18 and TRBJ2-1, is NAGVMQNPRHLVRRRGQEARLRCSPMKGHSHVYWYRQLPEEGLKFMVYLQKENIIDESGMPKERFSAEFPKEGPSILRIQQVVRGDSAAYFCASSPPVYSYNEQFFGPGTRLTVL.